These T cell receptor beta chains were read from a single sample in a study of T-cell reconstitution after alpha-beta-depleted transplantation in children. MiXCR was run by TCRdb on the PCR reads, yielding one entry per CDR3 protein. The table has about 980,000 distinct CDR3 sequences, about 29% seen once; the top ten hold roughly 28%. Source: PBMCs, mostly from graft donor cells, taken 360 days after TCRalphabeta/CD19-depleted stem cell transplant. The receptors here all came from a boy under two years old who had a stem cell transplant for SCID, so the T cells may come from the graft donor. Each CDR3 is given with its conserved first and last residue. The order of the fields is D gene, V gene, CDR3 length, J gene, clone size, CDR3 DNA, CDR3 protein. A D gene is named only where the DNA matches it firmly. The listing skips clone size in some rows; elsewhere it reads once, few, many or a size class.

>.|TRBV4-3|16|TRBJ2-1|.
TGCGCCAGCAGTCCAGATCTAGACAGGTTTTATTCTGAGCAGTTCTTC
CASSPDLDRFYSEQFF
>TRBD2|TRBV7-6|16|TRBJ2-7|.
TGTGCCAGCAGCTCCGGCAGGGAGGGGTTTTCCTACGAGCAGTACTTC
CASSSGREGFSYEQYF
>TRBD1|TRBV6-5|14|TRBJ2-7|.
TGTGCCAGCAGTCACAGGACAGGGGGAAGCGAGCAGTACTTC
CASSHRTGGSEQYF
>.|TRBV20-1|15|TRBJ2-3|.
TGCAGTGCTAGAGATCGGGGCGTGAGGACAGATACGCAGTATTTT
CSARDRGVRTDTQYF
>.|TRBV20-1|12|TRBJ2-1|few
TGCAGTGCTGGGGGGGGCAAAAATGAGCAGTTCTTC
CSAGGGKNEQFF
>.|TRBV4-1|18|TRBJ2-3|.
TGCGCCAGCAGCCAAGTGGGATTAGTCCGCCAGGGAACAGATACGCAGTATTTT
CASSQVGLVRQGTDTQYF
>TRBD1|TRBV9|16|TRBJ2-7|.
TGTGCCAGCAGCGTAGCCCCGACAGGGGTCATGTACGAGCAGTACTTC
CASSVAPTGVMYEQYF
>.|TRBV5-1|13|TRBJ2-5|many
TGCGCCAGCAGCTTGGTCGGAGAAGAGACCCAGTACTTC
CASSLVGEETQYF
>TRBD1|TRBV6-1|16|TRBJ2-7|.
TGTGCCAGCAGCCCACTCCGGACAGGGAACGTTTACGAGCAGTACTTC
CASSPLRTGNVYEQYF
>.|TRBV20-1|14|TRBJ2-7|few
TGCAGTGCCGAAGAGGGTCCTTCCTCCTACGAGCAGTACTTC
CSAEEGPSSYEQYF
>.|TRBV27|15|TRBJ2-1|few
TGTGCCAGCAGAGAACACGGGAGCTCCTACAATGAGCAGTTCTTC
CASREHGSSYNEQFF
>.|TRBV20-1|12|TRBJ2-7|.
TGCAGTGCTCGGACCCCCACCTACGAGCAGTACTTC
CSARTPTYEQYF
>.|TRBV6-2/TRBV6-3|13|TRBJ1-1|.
TGTGCCAGCGAAAAGGCTAGGGTGGAGAAAGCTTTCTTT
CASEKARVEKAFF
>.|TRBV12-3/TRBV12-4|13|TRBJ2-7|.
TGTGCCAGCAGTTTACAGAAGACCTACGAGCAGTACTTC
CASSLQKTYEQYF
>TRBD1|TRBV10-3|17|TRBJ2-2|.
TGTGCCATCAGTAGGGACAGGGCGAGAGGCCCCACCGGGGAGCTGTTTTTT
CAISRDRARGPTGELFF
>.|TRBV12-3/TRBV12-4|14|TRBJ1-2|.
TGTGCCAGCACCCACCGGACAGCCAACTATGGCTACACCTTC
CASTHRTANYGYTF
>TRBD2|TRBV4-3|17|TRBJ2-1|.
TGCGCCAGCAGCCAAGATTGGGGACTAGCGGGGGTCAATGAGCAGTTCTTC
CASSQDWGLAGVNEQFF
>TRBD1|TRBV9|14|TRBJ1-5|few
TGTGCCAGCAGCGTAGGACAGGGCTTTCAGCCCCAGCATTTT
CASSVGQGFQPQHF
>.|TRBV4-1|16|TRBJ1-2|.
TGCGCCAGCAGCGACCCCAGGTTGGGGACTAACTATGGCTACACCTTC
CASSDPRLGTNYGYTF
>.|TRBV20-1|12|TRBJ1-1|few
TGCAGTGCTAGGGGGATGAACACTGAAGCTTTCTTT
CSARGMNTEAFF
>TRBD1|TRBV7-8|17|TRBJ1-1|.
TGTGCCAGCAGCTCGCGGGACAGGGACCCTATGAACACTGAAGCTTTCTTT
CASSSRDRDPMNTEAFF
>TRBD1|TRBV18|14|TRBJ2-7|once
TGTGCCAGCTCAGGGACAGGGGCGTTCTACGAGCAGTACTTC
CASSGTGAFYEQYF
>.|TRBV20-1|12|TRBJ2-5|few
TGCAGTGCTAGCGACAGGCAAGAGACCCAGTACTTC
CSASDRQETQYF
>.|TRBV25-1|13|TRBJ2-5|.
TGTGCCAGCAGTGAATGGGGGTCCGAGACCCAGTACTTC
CASSEWGSETQYF
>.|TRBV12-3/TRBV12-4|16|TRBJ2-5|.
TGTGCCAGCAGTTTAGGTTCGGGGACGCTCCAAGAGACCCAGTACTTC
CASSLGSGTLQETQYF
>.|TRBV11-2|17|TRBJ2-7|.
TGTGCCAGCAGCTTAGAGGGGGGAGTGTCGAGCTCCTACGAGCAGTACTTC
CASSLEGGVSSSYEQYF
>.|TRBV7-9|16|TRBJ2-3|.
TGTGCCAGCAGCTTGAGGAGTGAGGGTGGCACAGATACGCAGTATTTT
CASSLRSEGGTDTQYF